This TCR beta chain came from a study of a mutant IDH1 vaccine in newly diagnosed glioma. As for the study in general: Every participant had undergone radiotherapy, temozolomide, or both before, and most underwent both.

Study-wide results and caveats: There were vaccine-induced immune responses in roughly 95% of the patients.

In the case of this clone: Its antigen remains unidentified.

The CDR3 contains 17 residues. The V segment lost 1 base and the J segment 2 bases; nucleotides outside the gene matches: 10. In germline, CDR1 is SGHTA, CDR2 FQGNSA. Assay used: immunoSEQ multiplex PCR; TCRdb lists only in-frame clones, some missing. The table includes tens of thousands of clones, about 80% detected once. Time point defined: baseline, week 1 (first vaccination visit). Noted treatment: pre-vaccination baseline after standard-of-care therapy. The TCR was taken from a middle-aged man with glioma. Some clones in this sample may be carry-over from other donors' samples. This material consisted of peripheral blood mononuclear cells (PBMCs), taken from a glioma patient treated with radiotherapy, temozolomide or both. The V gene is TRBV7-2, the J gene TRBJ1-2; TRBD1 matches at 7 bases. The chain's CDR3 is CASSLVIGDSVNYGYTF. Here the CDR3 DNA reads TGTGCCAGCAGCTTAGTTATTGGGGACAGCGTGAACTATGGCTACACCTTC.